The source of this T cell receptor (beta chain) is a study of response to subunit inactivated influenza vaccine. Via MiXCR, TCRdb re-called the RT-PCR reads, giving one row per CDR3 protein. The table shows roughly 790,000 distinct CDR3 sequences, with over 20% occurring only once. Germline V gene sequence: CDR1 LNHNV, CDR2 YYDKDF (reference sequence). There are 14 residues in the CDR3. Trimming took 1 base from V and 3 from J, leaving 10 bases between them. This clonotype was found a few times. The chain combines TRBV15 with TRBJ2-7; perhaps TRBD1 as D (6 bases). This TCR was recovered from a man between 45 and 60 years old who received an inactivated influenza vaccine. Sample: PBMCs from blood, taken 4 to 6 days after vaccination. The CDR3 region is CATSRVDRNYEQYF. For the CDR3, the DNA is TGTGCCACCAGCAGAGTAGACAGGAACTACGAGCAGTACTTC.